This T cell receptor beta chain was recorded in a study of patients and donors after allogeneic stem cell transplantation. This clonotype came up a few times. TCRdb reprocessed the RT-PCR reads via MiXCR and lists one record per CDR3 protein. The data hold a few hundred thousand distinct CDR3 sequences, with roughly 38% observed a single time. The CDR3 is 14 amino acids. Trimming cost V 3 bases and J 8 bases, with 16 bases left between them. Germline CDR1 MNHEY, CDR2 SMNVEV (reference sequence). The TCR was taken from a human donor who was either an allogeneic HSCT recipient or a stem cell or donor lymphocyte infusion donor (not recorded which). It is not recorded whose cells these are; they may come from a transplant donor. This chain connects TRBV27 to TRBJ1-2, with D possibly being TRBD1 (5 bases). Sequencing was carried out using blood, either unsorted or a sorted T cell fraction (not recorded which). CDR3 sequence reads: CASSFRDRRNGYTF. The CDR3 DNA reads as TGTGCCAGCAGTTTTCGGGACCGACGAAACGGCTACACCTTC.